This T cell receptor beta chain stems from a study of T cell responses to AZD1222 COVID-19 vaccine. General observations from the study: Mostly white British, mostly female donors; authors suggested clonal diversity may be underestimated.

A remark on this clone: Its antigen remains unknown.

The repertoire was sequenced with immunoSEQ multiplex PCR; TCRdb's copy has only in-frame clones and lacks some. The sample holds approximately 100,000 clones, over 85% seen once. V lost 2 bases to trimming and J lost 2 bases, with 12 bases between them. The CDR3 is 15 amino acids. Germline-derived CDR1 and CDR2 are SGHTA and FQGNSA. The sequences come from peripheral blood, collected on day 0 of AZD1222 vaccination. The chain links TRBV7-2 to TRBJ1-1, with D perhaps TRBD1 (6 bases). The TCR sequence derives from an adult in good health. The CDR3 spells CASSLNSGANTEAFF. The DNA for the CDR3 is TGTGCCAGCAGCTTAAACTCAGGGGCAAACACTGAAGCTTTCTTT.